This entry describes one T cell receptor (beta chain). Its antigen specificity is not known. No per-base quality is available; no much larger clone lies one base away. From the cysteine up to the phenylalanine, the CDR3 has a length of 14 residues. The only DNA kept is the CDR3, 42 bases in frame from the first base. CDR1 and CDR2 are read off the germline V gene as SQVTM and ANQGSEA. Unmatched junction bases come to 10, with V trimmed by 6 bases and J by 2 bases. The data were obtained in a study of shared clonotypes between healthy human individuals (dated by TCRdb to between 2020 and 2021). A note on the overall study: The cohort included a few men and a couple of women between 18 and 49 years of age. Per donor, three plates each were used for CD4 naive and CD4 memory, two for CD8 naive, and one for CD8 memory. Blood TCR repertoires of 5 or 6 healthy adults were deeply sequenced to estimate repertoire size and the extent of clonotype sharing between individuals. Different laboratories and diverse techniques were used to prepare libraries and sequence TCR repertoires, to increase sequencing depth and limit assay-specific biases. Between about 0.94 and 10 billion PBMCs per donor were obtained by leukapheresis.

The study at large found these results: Pairwise subsampling led to the expectation that sequencing depth would affect the degree of clonotype sharing among donors. Sharing across a few donors was observed for about 5% of naive CD4, less than 4% of naive CD8, 2% to 2.5% of memory CD4, and around 0.42% of memory CD8 clonotypes. Incomplete sequencing was indicated by rarefaction of sorted-subset datasets, despite the large sequencing depth. Because the study included only a small number of donors, the genetic and exposure-history diversity represented was limited. Clonotypes shared by all four sorted-subset donors showed higher generation probabilities than non-shared clonotypes. Only blood was sampled, and tissue TCR repertoires likely differ from those in blood. Larger estimated clonotype richness was generally found for naive subsets than for memory subsets.

CD8 naive samples were obtained by positive selection for CCR7 among CD45RO-negative cells, yielding a CD45RA+CCR7+ population from which TemRA cells were excluded. Healthy HIV-negative adults with no recently reported acute infections or vaccinations were included as donors. Every donor was a Caucasian adult residing in Nashville, Tennessee, USA. Blood was collected by leukapheresis, and PBMCs were isolated by Ficoll-Histopaque density gradient centrifugation and then cryopreserved in liquid nitrogen vapor phase. Analytical flow cytometry was used to check the purity and quantity of each magnetically sorted T cell population. From each sorted fraction, genomic DNA was isolated and quantified by UV absorbance on a Nanodrop 2000c. Using the deep immunoSEQ assay, TCR CDR3 regions were amplified from genomic DNA by multiplex PCR. Extracted genomic DNA from each cell subset was spread evenly across all wells of several immunoSEQ 96-well plates, with each plate serving as a replicate. For sorted subsets, approximately 0.2 ug of genomic DNA, equivalent to around 30,000 T cell genomes, went into each replicate PCR. The purified libraries were quantified using a Qubit 3.0 fluorometer, sized with a Bioanalyzer 2100, and then quantified again using the KAPA Library Quantification kit. Each immunoSEQ 96-well plate was sequenced on its own single-read 150-cycle Illumina NextSeq 550 flow cell. Per the source publication's procedure: Because the immunoSEQ output held only junctional sequences and lacked quality scores, the filtering could not match the filtering applied to full-length reads. To assign V/J genes and CDR3, sequences were annotated against IMGT germline references using PyIR, a Python wrapper for IgBLAST v1.9. Reads were filtered out if the reads had weak V/J assignments (E-value above 1e-6), no CDR3, stop codons, out-of-frame junctions, or ambiguous translated residues. V3J clonotypes were defined by identical inferred V gene, J gene, and CDR3 amino acid sequence. The percentage overlap between two repertoires was calculated by dividing the number of shared unique clonotypes by the size of the smaller repertoire. Richness of each repertoire was evaluated using RTK rarefaction, the Chao1 estimator, and Recon v2.1 estimates of unobserved clonotypes. Generation probabilities for all TCRbeta clonotypes obtained by the gDNA method from four donors were computed using OLGA. TCRdb's version of the immuneACCESS table is confined to in-frame rearrangements and falls short of the full clone set. An unresolved V gene accounts for under half of the shortfall where checked; the remainder is of unknown origin. V and J calls and clone size are copied from that table; D and trimming were computed from the DNA. The sample yields some 2.1 million clones; about 95% were counted once. 0.9% to 1.4% of the sample is held by the ten biggest clonotypes.

The sample consisted of naive CD8+ T cells sorted from blood. According to the study, the label for this sample's cell subset or site signals: CD45RA+CCR7+. The clonotype originates from a man younger than 35 in good health. The sequence is built from TRBV29-1 and TRBJ2-7; 7 of the junction bases match TRBD1. At the DNA level, the sequence is TGCAGCGTCCGTACCGGGACAGCCGCCTACGAGCAGTACTTC. Its protein product is CSVRTGTAAYEQYF.